Shown below are 21 T cell receptor beta chains from a single sample sequenced in a study of PD-1 blockade in classical Hodgkin lymphoma. Relapse was seen in all patients after autologous stem cell transplantation, and brentuximab vedotin exposure was variable. The table came from immunoSEQ multiplex PCR; TCRdb's copy has only in-frame clones and leaves some out. The sample yields under 100,000 clones, around four fifths seen once. Sequences were derived from peripheral blood mononuclear cells (PBMCs), sampled at baseline. These receptors originate from a human donor with classical Hodgkin lymphoma.

The gene calls are TRBV5-1 and TRBJ2-5; maybe TRBD1 (6 bases). The germline V and J ends were trimmed by 2 bases and 5 bases, with 16 bases remaining between them. Germline-derived CDR1 and CDR2 are SGHRS and YFSETQ. The CDR3 runs to 15 residues. The CDR3, as DNA: TGCGCCAGCAGCTTAACATTACAGGGCGGCGAGACCCAGTACTTC. It codes for CASSLTLQGGETQYF.

The genes are TRBV28 and TRBJ2-1; 12 bases match TRBD2. The germline gives CDR1 MDHEN, CDR2 SYDVKM. This CDR3 is built from 17 residues. Trimming cost V 1 base and J 7 bases; bases outside gene matches: 8. CDR3 loop: CASSLLLRTSGRNEQFF. The CDR3, as DNA: TGTGCCAGCAGTTTATTGCTCCGAACTAGCGGGAGGAATGAGCAGTTCTTC. Supplemented by reference TRBV28 and TRBJ2-1, the full variable domain reads DVKVTQSSRYLVKRTGEKVFLECVQDMDHENMFWYRQDPGLGLRLIYFSYDVKMKEKGDIPEGYSVSREKKERFSLILESASTNQTSMYLCASSLLLRTSGRNEQFFGPGTRLTVL.

This chain uses TRBV7-2 with TRBJ2-5; TRBD1 agrees at 8 bases. V was clipped by 0 bases and J by 0 bases; unmatched bases: 12. The V gene's germline CDR1 is SGHTA and CDR2 FQGNSA. The CDR3 spans 19 residues. The CDR3 DNA reads TGTGCCAGCAGCTTAGCACCAACCGGACAGGGTACCAACCAAGAGACCCAGTACTTC. Residues: CASSLAPTGQGTNQETQYF.

This clone has only a few counts. This chain joins TRBV10-3 and TRBJ1-3; D is uncertain. Germline CDR1 ENHRY, CDR2 SYGVKD. The CDR3 is 13 residues long. The V and J ends lost 10 bases and 4 bases respectively, with 14 bases between them. The CDR3 DNA is TGTGCCACCAACCAACTAGAAGGAAACACCATATATTTT. Translation: CATNQLEGNTIYF.

CDR3 protein: CASSIGLAGRTGGQYF. The DNA for the CDR3 is TGTGCCAGTAGTATTGGCCTAGCGGGACGTACTGGCGGCCAGTACTTC. The chain is built from TRBV19 and TRBJ2-5, with 9 bases aligning to TRBD2. Germline lookup yields CDR1 LNHDA and CDR2 SQIVND (reference sequence). Trimming cost V 3 bases and J 10 bases; bases outside gene matches: 15. The CDR3 consists of 16 residues.

This chain joins TRBV30 and TRBJ2-2; 14 nucleotides line up with TRBD2. The CDR3 loop spans 14 amino acids. Looked up from germline, CDR1 is GTSNPN and CDR2 is SVGIG (reference sequence). The V gene end was trimmed by 8 bases and the J gene end by 5 bases; junction bases not matched to a gene: 4. The CDR3 nucleotides are TGTGCCGGAGGGACTAGCGGGAGAACCGGGGAGCTGTTTTTT. It yields the protein CAGGTSGRTGELFF.

In this sample, this clone turned up once. The chain links TRBV18 to TRBJ2-5; 10 bases agree with TRBD2. The CDR3 spans 15 residues. V lost 3 bases, J lost 0 bases, and 1 base stayed unmatched. CDR1 and CDR2 (germline): KGHSH, LQKENI. In DNA, the CDR3 is TGTGCCAGCTCACCTAGCGGGGGGTACCAAGAGACCCAGTACTTC. Translating gives CASSPSGGYQETQYF.

The chain couples TRBV27 to TRBJ2-7; 7 bases align to TRBD1. The V gene end was trimmed by 5 bases and the J gene end by 2 bases; junction bases not matched to a gene: 9. Germline-derived CDR1 and CDR2 are MNHEY and SMNVEV (reference sequence). This CDR3 contains 15 residues. The CDR3 coding sequence is TGTGCCAGCAGTATGGGGGACAGAATAACCTACGAGCAGTACTTC. This translates into CASSMGDRITYEQYF.

V gene TRBV7-2 combines with J gene TRBJ1-5; D is unclear. CDR1 and CDR2 (germline): SGHTA, FQGNSA. The length of the CDR3 is 14 residues. The V and J ends lost 7 bases and 4 bases respectively, with 14 bases between them. The CDR3 DNA sequence: TGTGCCAGCAACCTTGGACGGGAAAATCAGCCCCAGCATTTT. It codes for CASNLGRENQPQHF.

This clone showed up just a few times. The chain combines TRBV18 with TRBJ2-5; D unresolved. The CDR3 has 14 amino acids. V was shortened by 0 bases and J by 4 bases, with 9 bases between the two germline ends. Germline V gives CDR1 KGHSH, CDR2 LQKENI. In DNA form, the CDR3 reads TGTGCCAGCTCACCACCCGGCTCCCCAGAGACCCAGTACTTC. Encoded protein: CASSPPGSPETQYF.

The chain combines TRBV5-1 with TRBJ1-2; D is undetermined. Germline CDR1 reads SGHRS; CDR2 reads YFSETQ. The V end was cut by 6 bases, the J end by 4 bases, with 16 bases between. The CDR3 covers 14 residues. CDR3 protein: CASTPDALGYGYTF. The DNA of the CDR3 is TGCGCCAGCACCCCGGATGCTCTAGGCTATGGCTACACCTTC.

V gene TRBV25-1 combines with J gene TRBJ1-1; D perhaps matches TRBD1 (5 bases). The length of the CDR3 is 13 residues. CDR1 is MGHDK and CDR2 is SYGVNS in the germline V gene. The V end was cut by 7 bases, the J end by 7 bases, with 16 bases between. CDR3 region: CASIRPGGSEAFF. CDR3 DNA sequence: TGTGCCAGCATTCGACCCGGGGGGAGTGAAGCTTTCTTT.

The CDR3 DNA follows: TGTGCCAGCAGTCGACCGGGACAGGGAGGCGAGCAGTACTTC. It translates to CASSRPGQGGEQYF. The rearrangement links TRBV5-5 to TRBJ2-7; 9 bases agree with TRBD1. The CDR3 length is 14 residues. The J segment lost 6 bases and the V segment lost 5 bases, leaving 9 bases of the junction unmatched. CDR1 SGHKS and CDR2 YYEKEE come from the germline V gene (reference sequence).

The V gene is TRBV19, the J gene TRBJ2-7; 8 nucleotides match TRBD2. CDR1 is LNHDA, CDR2 SQIVND, per germline (reference sequence). The CDR3 totals 15 residues. V lost 1 base to trimming and J lost 0 bases; unmatched junction nucleotides: 2. The CDR3 DNA sequence: TGTGCCAGTAGTATAGGACTAGCGCCCTCCTACGAGCAGTACTTC. Translating gives CASSIGLAPSYEQYF.

CDR3 coding DNA: TGTGCCAGTAGTCCCAGGGCGACCCAAGAGACCCAGTACTTC. It encodes CASSPRATQETQYF. J is TRBJ2-5 and V is TRBV19; D is possibly TRBD1 (5 bases). The CDR3 length is 14 residues. Germline CDR1 is LNHDA and CDR2 is SQIVND (reference sequence). V lost 5 bases and J lost 1, with 11 bases in between.

This clone was counted a few times. The chain couples TRBV7-9 to TRBJ2-1; D call uncertain. This CDR3 has 12 residues. Germline V gene data show CDR1 as SEHNR and CDR2 as FQNEAQ (reference sequence). Trimming cost V 3 bases and J 10 bases, with 10 bases left between them. CDR3 coding DNA: TGTGCCAGCAGCTTCTCATCACTAGAGCAGTTCTTC. Translation: CASSFSSLEQFF.

The chain has TRBV27 and TRBJ2-7; 8 bases are a match to TRBD2. The length of the CDR3 is 15 residues. Trimming cost V 5 bases and J 2 bases; bases outside gene matches: 8. CDR1 and CDR2 (germline): MNHEY, SMNVEV (reference sequence). CDR3 nucleotides: TGTGCCAGCAGTCCTAAGGGACTAGGGACCTACGAGCAGTACTTC. Its translation is CASSPKGLGTYEQYF.

V and J are TRBV5-4 and TRBJ1-3, with 10 bases identical to TRBD1. The CDR3 is 14 amino acids. Germline lookup yields CDR1 SGHNT and CDR2 YYREEE (reference sequence). Germline trimming cut 10 bases from V and 1 base from J; bases unmatched to any gene: 5. For the CDR3, the DNA is TGTGCCGGACAGGGGGGATGGTCTGGAAACACCATATATTTT. Its translation is CAGQGGWSGNTIYF.

The chain recombines TRBV15 with TRBJ2-2, with a possible D match to TRBD1 (6 bases). Germline V gene data show CDR1 as LNHNV and CDR2 as YYDKDF (reference sequence). V shed 5 bases and J shed 4 bases, with 23 bases lying between them. This CDR3 is built from 18 residues. Here the CDR3 DNA reads TGTGCCACCAGCCGTGCTACCATAGGACAGACAAGCACCGGGGAGCTGTTTTTT. It encodes CATSRATIGQTSTGELFF.

The chain is built from TRBV27 and TRBJ1-5, with D unclear. Deletions cut 2 bases from V and 3 bases from J, with 14 bases between. The CDR3 contains 16 residues. Germline assignment: CDR1 MNHEY and CDR2 SMNVEV (reference sequence). The CDR3 protein is CASSLLARRYNQPQHF. The CDR3 DNA sequence: TGTGCCAGCAGTTTACTGGCCAGGCGTTACAATCAGCCCCAGCATTTT.

The V and J genes are TRBV7-9 and TRBJ2-7; D remains ambiguous. CDR3 length equals 12 residues. In germline, CDR1 is SEHNR, CDR2 FQNEAQ (reference sequence). V was pared by 5 bases and J by 7 bases, with 12 bases between. CDR3 region: CASSRVREEQYF. CDR3 in DNA: TGTGCCAGCAGCCGTGTGCGAGAAGAGCAGTACTTC.